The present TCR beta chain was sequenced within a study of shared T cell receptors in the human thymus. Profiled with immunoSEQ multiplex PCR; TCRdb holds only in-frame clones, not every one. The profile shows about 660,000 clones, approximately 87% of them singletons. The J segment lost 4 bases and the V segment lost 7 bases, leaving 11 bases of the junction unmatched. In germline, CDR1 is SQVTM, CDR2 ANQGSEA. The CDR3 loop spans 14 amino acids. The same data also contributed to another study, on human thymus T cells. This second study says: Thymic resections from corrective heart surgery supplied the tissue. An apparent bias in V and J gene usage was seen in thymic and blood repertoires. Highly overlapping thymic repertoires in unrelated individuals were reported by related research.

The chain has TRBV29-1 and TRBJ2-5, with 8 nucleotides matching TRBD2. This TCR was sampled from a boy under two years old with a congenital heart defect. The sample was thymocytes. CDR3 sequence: CSAGGARFIETQYF. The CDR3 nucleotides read TGCAGCGCGGGGGGGGCAAGATTCATAGAGACCCAGTACTTC.